These 26 T cell receptor beta chains share one sample of origin, sequenced in a study of blood T cell repertoires in COVID-19. Libraries were prepared by immunoSEQ multiplex PCR; TCRdb keeps only in-frame clonotypes and omits some of them. The table includes 290,000 or so clones, 90% detected once. The sequenced sample was PBMCs or T cells enriched from blood (not recorded which). The source is a woman aged 18-30 years with acute COVID-19.

This sequence joins TRBV28 and TRBJ2-7, with 9 positions matching TRBD2. The CDR3 loop spans 13 amino acids. Losses at the gene ends were 8 bases for V and 2 bases for J; bases not matched to a gene: 4. Germline CDR1 is MDHEN and CDR2 is SYDVKM. The CDR3 reads CASETSGPYEQYF. The DNA for the CDR3 is TGTGCCAGCGAGACTAGCGGACCCTACGAGCAGTACTTC.

J is TRBJ1-1 and V is TRBV18; D is undetermined. The germline V gene has CDR1 KGHSH and CDR2 LQKENI. CDR3 size: 14 residues. Trimming took off 6 bases at V and 1 base at J, with 12 bases between the two ends. The CDR3 region has the DNA TGTGCCAGCTCCCTCCTAGGCGGGAACACTGAAGCTTTCTTT. Its protein is CASSLLGGNTEAFF.

On this clone itself: At one end the junction does not follow the germline gene, possibly because of a read error. This chain connects TRBV12-3 or TRBV12-4 to TRBJ1-1; D is perhaps TRBD1 (6 bases). The CDR3 length is 11 residues. The CDR3 DNA follows: TGTGCCAGCAGGTCAGGGGCTGACGCTTTCTTT. Its translation: CASRSGADAFF.

The J gene is TRBJ2-1, the V gene TRBV2; 7 positions match TRBD2. CDR1 is SNHLY, CDR2 FYNNEI, per germline. V trimming: 0 bases; J trimming: 4 bases; junction bases outside the gene matches: 3. This CDR3 contains 15 residues. The CDR3 DNA is TGTGCCAGCAGTGAAGCGGGAGGGAGATACAATGAGCAGTTCTTC. Protein sequence: CASSEAGGRYNEQFF.

As for this clone: Other DNA sequences within the sample encode an identical CDR3. This chain connects TRBV28 to TRBJ2-5; 9 bases agree with TRBD1. V dropped 5 bases and J dropped 1; count of bases not matched to a gene: 5. The length of the CDR3 is 15 residues. Germline CDR1 reads MDHEN; CDR2 reads SYDVKM. CDR3 sequence reads: CASSPGQGLQETQYF. The CDR3 nucleotides are TGTGCCAGCAGTCCAGGACAGGGGCTCCAAGAGACCCAGTACTTC.

This clone was seen just once. The rearrangement uses TRBV12-5 and TRBJ1-5; TRBD1 agrees at 8 bases. Germline values: CDR1 LGHNT, CDR2 FRNRAP. This CDR3 comprises 14 residues. Trimming removed 4 bases from V and 2 bases from J; junction bases left unmatched: 1. DNA of the CDR3: TGTGCTAGTGGTTGGGGACAGGGCAATCAGCCCCAGCATTTT. Protein sequence: CASGWGQGNQPQHF.

This rearrangement joins TRBV19 to TRBJ1-1; TRBD1 matches 7 bases. V was pared by 7 bases and J by 0 bases, with 8 bases of the junction left unmatched. The germline gives CDR1 LNHDA, CDR2 SQIVND (reference sequence). This CDR3 region has 15 residues. CDR3 nucleotides: TGTGCCAGTACCTGGGGGACAGACCTGAACACTGAAGCTTTCTTT. Translated: CASTWGTDLNTEAFF. Full variable domain (outside the CDR3, taken from reference TRBV19 and TRBJ1-1): DGGITQSPKYLFRKEGQNVTLSCEQNLNHDAMYWYRQDPGQGLRLIYYSQIVNDFQKGDIAEGYSVSREKKESFPLTVTSAQKNPTAFYLCASTWGTDLNTEAFFGQGTRLTVV.

The V gene is TRBV7-9, the J gene TRBJ2-4; TRBD1 aligns across 7 bases. The germline V gene encodes CDR1 SEHNR and CDR2 FQNEAQ (reference sequence). This CDR3 has 16 amino acids. Losses at the gene ends were 5 bases for V and 0 bases for J; bases not matched to a gene: 7. The chain's CDR3 is CASSLLQGQAKNIQYF. The CDR3 DNA reads TGTGCCAGCAGCCTATTACAGGGGCAAGCCAAAAACATTCAGTACTTC. The full variable domain, completed using reference TRBV7-9 and TRBJ2-4, is DTGVSQNPRHKITKRGQNVTFRCDPISEHNRLYWYRQTLGQGPEFLTYFQNEAQLEKSRLLSDRFSAERPKGSFSTLEIQRTEQGDSAMYLCASSLLQGQAKNIQYFGAGTRLSVL.

A note on this clone: This sample also contains other DNA sequences that code for the same CDR3. The chain couples TRBV28 to TRBJ1-3; 8 nucleotides align to TRBD1. The CDR3 covers 15 residues. CDR1 and CDR2 (germline): MDHEN, SYDVKM. The trim removed 5 bases at V and 0 bases at J, leaving 3 bases unmatched. CDR3 sequence (DNA): TGTGCCAGCAGTCCCGACAGGGGCTCTGGAAACACCATATATTTT. Amino acid sequence: CASSPDRGSGNTIYF.

This sequence joins TRBV19 and TRBJ2-1; 12 bases align to TRBD2. Germline V gives CDR1 LNHDA, CDR2 SQIVND (reference sequence). This CDR3 is built from 17 residues. V shed 5 bases, J shed 7 bases, and the junction held 12 bases outside the gene matches. CDR3 nucleotide sequence: TGTGCCAGTAGTCCGAATCGACTAGCGGGAGAGGGAAATGAGCAGTTCTTC. It yields the protein CASSPNRLAGEGNEQFF.

This chain links TRBV18 with TRBJ1-1; no firm D call. CDR3 length: 16 residues. Germline CDR1 reads KGHSH; CDR2 reads LQKENI. Between the trimmed V and J ends, which lost 0 bases and 0 bases, there was a span of 11 bases. The CDR3 bases are TGTGCCAGCTCACCACCGGCGGGAGAGATGAACACTGAAGCTTTCTTT. It codes for CASSPPAGEMNTEAFF.

Here the CDR3 DNA reads TGTGCCAGCACCCCTCCGTCCGGGGTGGACACCGGGGAGCTGTTTTTT. It encodes CASTPPSGVDTGELFF. The V and J genes are TRBV28 and TRBJ2-2; the D gene is possibly TRBD2 (5 bases). CDR1 is MDHEN, CDR2 SYDVKM, per germline. This CDR3 is 16 amino acids long. The V end lost 7 bases, the J end lost 3 bases, and 18 bases lay between the germline ends.

The J gene is TRBJ1-2, the V gene TRBV28, with TRBD1 identical over 7 bases. V lost 8 bases to trimming and J lost 5 bases; unmatched junction nucleotides: 11. Germline V gene lookup returns CDR1 MDHEN and CDR2 SYDVKM. This CDR3 region has 14 residues. The CDR3 is CASHDDRVGYGYTF. The DNA for the CDR3 is TGTGCCAGCCACGATGACAGGGTGGGATATGGCTACACCTTC.

The V and J genes are TRBV28 and TRBJ2-5; 7 nucleotides line up with TRBD2. Trimming removed 3 bases from V and 4 bases from J; junction bases left unmatched: 11. The CDR3 totals 16 residues. Germline-derived CDR1 and CDR2 are MDHEN and SYDVKM. The CDR3 here is CASSFMGSGKGETQYF. CDR3 nucleotides: TGTGCCAGCAGTTTCATGGGGAGCGGGAAGGGAGAGACCCAGTACTTC.

The chain joins TRBV30 to TRBJ1-1; possibly TRBD1 for D (5 bases). Germline CDR1 reads GTSNPN; CDR2 reads SVGIG (reference sequence). The CDR3 loop spans 12 amino acids. V gave up 8 bases and J gave up 0 bases, with 10 bases separating them. Written as DNA, the CDR3 is TGTGCCCGGGGACGGTTGAACACTGAAGCTTTCTTT. Translated: CARGRLNTEAFF.

This chain connects TRBV18 to TRBJ1-1; 7 bases are shared with TRBD1. Trimming cost V 4 bases and J 1 base; bases outside gene matches: 18. The germline V gene has CDR1 KGHSH and CDR2 LQKENI. The CDR3 contains 19 residues. CDR3 sequence reads: CASSLMGPTGPDSNTEAFF. The CDR3 DNA is TGTGCCAGCTCACTGATGGGACCGACAGGGCCGGATTCGAACACTGAAGCTTTCTTT.

The chain uses TRBV9 and TRBJ2-1; TRBD2 aligns across 12 bases. The CDR3 runs to 17 residues. Germline values: CDR1 SGDLS, CDR2 YYNGEE. With V trimmed by 3 bases and J by 5 bases, 9 bases remained unmatched. The CDR3 DNA reads as TGTGCCAGCAGCGCAGGACTAGCGGGATACCTGGACAATGAGCAGTTCTTC. It encodes CASSAGLAGYLDNEQFF.

V usage is TRBV18 and J usage is TRBJ2-6; D unclear. This CDR3 is built from 15 residues. In germline, CDR1 is KGHSH, CDR2 LQKENI. Trimming removed 0 bases at V and 1 base at J, with 4 bases between. For the CDR3, the DNA is TGTGCCAGCTCACCACCGGCATCTGGGGCCAACGTCCTGACTTTC. Amino acid sequence: CASSPPASGANVLTF.

As for this clone: Other DNA sequences from this sample encode an identical CDR3 as well. The V gene is TRBV28, the J gene TRBJ2-1; no reliable D call. Trimming cost V 4 bases and J 0 bases, with 10 bases left between them. Germline assignment: CDR1 MDHEN and CDR2 SYDVKM. The CDR3 has 15 residues. In nucleotides, the CDR3 is TGTGCCAGCAGTTCCCCGAGCTACTCCTACAATGAGCAGTTCTTC. It encodes CASSSPSYSYNEQFF.

The chain couples TRBV3-1 (or the pseudogene TRBV3-2) to TRBJ1-2; 7 bases are shared with TRBD1. This CDR3 has 13 amino acids. Germline-derived CDR1 and CDR2 are LGHDT and YNNKEL (reference sequence). V lost 2 bases and J lost 7; bases outside the gene matches: 4. The CDR3 DNA reads as TGTGCCAGCAGCCAAACCTACAGGGGTGGCTACACCTTC. Residues: CASSQTYRGGYTF.

V gene TRBV18 combines with J gene TRBJ1-2, with TRBD1 as a possible D gene (5 bases). The ends were cut back, 0 bases at V and 8 bases at J, with 13 bases in the middle. The CDR3 length is 14 residues. Germline V gives CDR1 KGHSH, CDR2 LQKENI. CDR3 sequence: CASSPPLQASGYTF. Written as DNA, the CDR3 is TGTGCCAGCTCACCACCGCTACAGGCCAGCGGCTACACCTTC.

This chain uses TRBV15 with TRBJ2-7; TRBD2 is a possible D gene (6 bases). The length of the CDR3 is 14 residues. Looked up from germline, CDR1 is LNHNV and CDR2 is YYDKDF (reference sequence). Trimming pared 8 bases from V and 7 bases from J, leaving 21 bases between. The CDR3, as DNA: TGTGCCACCCAATCCGAGGGACTTGGTGGGGAGCAGTACTTC. Translation: CATQSEGLGGEQYF. The full variable domain, completed using reference TRBV15 and TRBJ2-7, is DAMVIQNPRYQVTQFGKPVTLSCSQTLNHNVMYWYQQKSSQAPKLLFHYYDKDFNNEADTPDNFQSRRPNTSFCFLDIRSPGLGDTAMYLCATQSEGLGGEQYFGPGTRLTVT.

V gene TRBV25-1 combines with J gene TRBJ2-7; D ambiguous. Germline-derived CDR1 and CDR2 are MGHDK and SYGVNS. The CDR3 loop spans 15 amino acids. V dropped 3 bases and J dropped 1 base, with 13 bases sitting between them. The CDR3, as DNA: TGTGCCAGCAGTGATATATTATCACAGTCCTACGAGCAGTACTTC. Protein sequence: CASSDILSQSYEQYF.

This clone was detected once. The rearrangement uses TRBV5-1 and TRBJ1-6; TRBD1 aligns across 7 bases. Trimming removed 4 bases from V and 7 bases from J; junction bases left unmatched: 5. This CDR3 has 14 residues. Germline lookup yields CDR1 SGHRS and CDR2 YFSETQ. CDR3 residues: CASSLTGVNSPLHF. In DNA, the CDR3 is TGCGCCAGCAGCCTCACAGGGGTGAATTCACCCCTCCACTTT.

V usage is TRBV14 and J usage is TRBJ2-5; TRBD2 aligns across 9 bases. Per the germline V gene, CDR1 is SGHDN and CDR2 is FVKESK. CDR3 length equals 15 residues. Trimming took 3 bases from V and 1 from J; bases not matched to a gene: 3. The CDR3 here is CASSQRLAAQETQYF. CDR3 sequence (DNA): TGTGCCAGCAGCCAGAGACTAGCGGCCCAAGAGACCCAGTACTTC.

This chain joins TRBV2 and TRBJ2-7; the match to TRBD2 covers 10 bases. Germline V gene data show CDR1 as SNHLY and CDR2 as FYNNEI. The CDR3 covers 14 residues. The V segment lost 5 bases and the J segment 4 bases; nucleotides outside the gene matches: 5. The CDR3 loop is CASSRPSGSYEQYF. In DNA form, the CDR3 reads TGTGCCAGCAGTAGGCCTAGCGGGAGTTACGAGCAGTACTTC. The full variable domain, its missing parts supplied by reference TRBV2 and TRBJ2-7, is EPEVTQTPSHQVTQMGQEVILRCVPISNHLYFYWYRQILGQKVEFLVSFYNNEISEKSEIFDDQFSVERPDGSNFTLKIRSTKLEDSAMYFCASSRPSGSYEQYFGPGTRLTVT.